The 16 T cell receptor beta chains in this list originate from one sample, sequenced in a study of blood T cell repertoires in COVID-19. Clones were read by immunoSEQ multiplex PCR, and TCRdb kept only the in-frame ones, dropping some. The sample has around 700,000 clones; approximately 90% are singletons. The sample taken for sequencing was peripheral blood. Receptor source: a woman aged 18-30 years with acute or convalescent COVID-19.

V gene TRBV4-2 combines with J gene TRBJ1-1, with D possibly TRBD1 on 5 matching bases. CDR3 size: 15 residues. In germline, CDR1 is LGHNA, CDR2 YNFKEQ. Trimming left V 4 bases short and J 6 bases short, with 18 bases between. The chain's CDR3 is CASSRGGGRVPEAFF. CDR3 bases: TGTGCCAGCAGCCGCGGGGGGGGAAGAGTACCTGAAGCTTTCTTT.

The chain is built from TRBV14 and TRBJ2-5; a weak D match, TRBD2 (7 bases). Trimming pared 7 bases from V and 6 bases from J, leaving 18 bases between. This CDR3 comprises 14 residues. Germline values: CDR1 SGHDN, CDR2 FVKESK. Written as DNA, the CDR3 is TGTGCCAGCAACCCCAAGGGGGGGTGGCAGACCCAGTACTTC. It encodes CASNPKGGWQTQYF.

The CDR3 sequence: CASSLAPTSGVDYNEQFF. CDR3 sequence (DNA): TGTGCCAGCAGCTTGGCCCCGACTAGCGGGGTTGACTACAATGAGCAGTTCTTC. This rearrangement joins TRBV5-4 to TRBJ2-1; TRBD2 aligns across 11 bases. After removal of 0 bases from V and 3 bases from J, the junction contained 8 bases not matched to a gene. Germline V gene sequence: CDR1 SGHNT, CDR2 YYREEE (reference sequence). The length of the CDR3 is 18 residues. The full variable domain, its missing parts supplied by reference TRBV5-4 and TRBJ2-1, is ETGVTQSPTHLIKTRGQQVTLRCSSQSGHNTVSWYQQALGQGPQFIFQYYREEENGRGNFPPRFSGLQFPNYSSELNVNALELDDSALYLCASSLAPTSGVDYNEQFFGPGTRLTVL.

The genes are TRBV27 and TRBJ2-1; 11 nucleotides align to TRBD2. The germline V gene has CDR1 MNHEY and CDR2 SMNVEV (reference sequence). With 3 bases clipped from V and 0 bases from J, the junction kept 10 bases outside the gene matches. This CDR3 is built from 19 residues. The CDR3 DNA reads TGTGCCAGCAGTTTGGGACTAGCGGCTACAAATAGCTCCTACAATGAGCAGTTCTTC. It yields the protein CASSLGLAATNSSYNEQFF.

The chain's CDR3 is CASRPGGVSTGELFF. The CDR3 DNA sequence: TGTGCCAGCAGACCTGGCGGGGTTTCCACCGGGGAGCTGTTTTTT. This chain links TRBV11-2 with TRBJ2-2; a weak D match, TRBD2 (6 bases). V was clipped by 6 bases and J by 4 bases, with 15 bases between them. The germline V gene has CDR1 SGHAT and CDR2 FQNNGV. This CDR3 has 15 residues.

The CDR3 loop reads CASRAEVEAFF. The CDR3 bases are TGTGCCAGCAGGGCAGAGGTTGAAGCTTTCTTT. The chain uses TRBV2 and TRBJ1-1; D unclear. The CDR3 has 11 residues. Germline loops: CDR1 SNHLY, CDR2 FYNNEI. V shed 6 bases and J shed 7 bases, with 9 bases lying between them.

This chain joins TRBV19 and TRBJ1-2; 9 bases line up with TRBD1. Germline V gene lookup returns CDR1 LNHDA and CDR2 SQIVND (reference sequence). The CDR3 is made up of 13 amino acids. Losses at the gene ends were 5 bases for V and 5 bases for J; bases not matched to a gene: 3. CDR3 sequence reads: CASSPGTGYGYTF. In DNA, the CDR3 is TGTGCCAGTAGTCCCGGGACAGGGTATGGCTACACCTTC.

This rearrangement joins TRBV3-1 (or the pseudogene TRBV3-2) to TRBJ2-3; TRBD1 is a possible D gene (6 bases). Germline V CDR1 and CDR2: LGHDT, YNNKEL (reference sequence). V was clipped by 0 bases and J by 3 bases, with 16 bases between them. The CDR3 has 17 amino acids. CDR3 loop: CASSQESAGVYTDTQYF. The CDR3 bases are TGTGCCAGCAGCCAAGAATCGGCAGGGGTATATACAGATACGCAGTATTTT.

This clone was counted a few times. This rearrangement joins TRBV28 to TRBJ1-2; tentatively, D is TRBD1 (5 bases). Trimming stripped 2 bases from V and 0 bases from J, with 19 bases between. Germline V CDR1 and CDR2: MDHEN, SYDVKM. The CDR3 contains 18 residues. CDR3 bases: TGTGCCAGCAGTTTACCGGGCGACCCCAGGGTTGCTAACTATGGCTACACCTTC. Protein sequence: CASSLPGDPRVANYGYTF.

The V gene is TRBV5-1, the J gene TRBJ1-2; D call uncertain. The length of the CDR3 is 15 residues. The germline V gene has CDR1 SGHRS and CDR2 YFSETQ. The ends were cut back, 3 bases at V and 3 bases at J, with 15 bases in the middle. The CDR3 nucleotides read TGCGCCAGCAGCTCCCGAGAAGGAGCTTACTATGGCTACACCTTC. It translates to CASSSREGAYYGYTF.

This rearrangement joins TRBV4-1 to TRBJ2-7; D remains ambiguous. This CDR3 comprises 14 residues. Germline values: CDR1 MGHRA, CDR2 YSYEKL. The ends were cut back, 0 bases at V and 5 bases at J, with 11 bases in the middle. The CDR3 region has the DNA TGCGCCAGCAGCCAAGATCGGTATGAGAACGAGCAGTACTTC. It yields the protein CASSQDRYENEQYF.

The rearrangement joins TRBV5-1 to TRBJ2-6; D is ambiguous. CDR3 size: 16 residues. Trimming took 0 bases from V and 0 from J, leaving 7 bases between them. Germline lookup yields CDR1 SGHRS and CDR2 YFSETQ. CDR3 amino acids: CASSLGQNSGANVLTF. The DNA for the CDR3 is TGCGCCAGCAGCTTGGGCCAGAACTCTGGGGCCAACGTCCTGACTTTC.

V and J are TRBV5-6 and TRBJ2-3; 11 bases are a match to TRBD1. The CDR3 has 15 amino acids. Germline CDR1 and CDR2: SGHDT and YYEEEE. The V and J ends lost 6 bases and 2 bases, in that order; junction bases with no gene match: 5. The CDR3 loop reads CASTRDRGSTDTQYF. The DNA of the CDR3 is TGTGCCAGCACAAGGGACAGGGGGTCCACAGATACGCAGTATTTT.

The CDR3 here is CATSDRRTSGGSKNEQFF. The CDR3 nucleotides read TGTGCCACCAGTGATCGACGGACTAGCGGGGGGAGCAAAAATGAGCAGTTCTTC. This chain joins TRBV24-1 and TRBJ2-1; 14 bases line up with TRBD2. V lost 3 bases to trimming and J lost 7 bases; unmatched junction nucleotides: 10. CDR3 size: 18 residues. CDR1 and CDR2 (germline): KGHDR, SFDVKD.

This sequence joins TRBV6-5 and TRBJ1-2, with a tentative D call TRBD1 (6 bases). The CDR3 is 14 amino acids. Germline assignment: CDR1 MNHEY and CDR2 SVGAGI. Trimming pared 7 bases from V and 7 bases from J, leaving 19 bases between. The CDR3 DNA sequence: TGTGCCAGCAAAGAGACAGGTCGCCGGCCTGGCTACACCTTC. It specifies CASKETGRRPGYTF.

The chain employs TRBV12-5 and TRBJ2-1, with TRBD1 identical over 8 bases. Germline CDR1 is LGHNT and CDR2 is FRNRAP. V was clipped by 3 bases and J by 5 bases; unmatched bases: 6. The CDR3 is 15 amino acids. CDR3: CASGFRTGNDNEQFF. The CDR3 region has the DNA TGTGCTAGTGGTTTTCGGACAGGGAATGACAATGAGCAGTTCTTC.